The clone carrying this T cell receptor beta chain was seen a handful of times. Antigen specificity is unknown. Unmatched junction bases numbered 3, after V lost 1 base and J lost 4 bases. The V gene's germline CDR1 is SGHRS and CDR2 YFSETQ. The CDR3 covers 14 residues. The PCR was carried out with 60 Vbeta primers and 13 Jbeta primers. Some clones are missing from TCRdb's copy, which holds only in-frame ones; the method was immunoSEQ multiplex PCR. The sample yields about 150,000 clones, approximately 78% seen once. This record comes from a study of cytomegalovirus exposure and HLA in healthy donors. Study information: Roughly 86 million unique TCRs from HLA-typed donors made up an early data release. Within the Caucasian-associated ancestry cluster were roughly 81% of the roughly 430 genotyped donors.

Overall study results and limits: Later examination showed HLA-associated TCR beta chains had greater clonal expansion than equally common others.

The chain combines TRBV5-1 with TRBJ2-5; TRBD2 agrees at 8 bases. The sample consisted of PBMCs. This clonotype was sampled from a woman aged 45-65 years in good health and CMV-seropositive. Here the CDR3 DNA reads TGCGCCAGCAGCTTGTTGCTAGCGGGAGAGACCCAGTACTTC. It codes for CASSLLLAGETQYF.